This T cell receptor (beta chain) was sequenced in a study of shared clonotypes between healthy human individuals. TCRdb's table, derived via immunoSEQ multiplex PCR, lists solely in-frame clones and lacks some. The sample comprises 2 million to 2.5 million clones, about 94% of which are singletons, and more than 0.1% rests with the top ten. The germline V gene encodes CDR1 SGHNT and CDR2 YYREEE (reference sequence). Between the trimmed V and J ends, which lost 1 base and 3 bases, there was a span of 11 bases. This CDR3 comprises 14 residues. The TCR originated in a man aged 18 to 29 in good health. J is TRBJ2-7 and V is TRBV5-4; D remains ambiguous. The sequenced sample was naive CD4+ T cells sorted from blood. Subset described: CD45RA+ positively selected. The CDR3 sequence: CASSLWLASYEQYF. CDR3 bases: TGTGCCAGCAGCTTGTGGTTGGCCAGCTACGAGCAGTACTTC.